This TCR beta chain came from a study of blood T cell repertoires in COVID-19. Looking at the study overall: Donors in the United States, Italy and Spain gave samples during acute or convalescent COVID-19. The cDNA or gDNA used as material had been derived from T cells, B-cell-depleted T cells, or PBMCs.

One Seattle source followed patients from active infection through their disease course. The CDR3 consists of 14 residues. V lost 8 bases and J lost 1; bases outside the gene matches: 8. CDR1 is GTSNPN, CDR2 SVGIG, per germline (reference sequence). As originally analysed: From reference gene primer amplification, estimates of nucleated cell counts were derived. Clones were read by immunoSEQ multiplex PCR, and TCRdb kept only the in-frame ones, dropping some. Clonal size and the V and J genes are those of that table, whereas D and trimming came from the DNA. Among under 400,000 clones listed, about 90% were seen once.

This clonotype was obtained from a woman aged 25 to 39 with COVID-19, enrolled during active disease. Sample: peripheral blood. The chain combines TRBV30 with TRBJ2-3; 8 positions match TRBD1. The DNA for the CDR3 is TGTGCCGGTAACCCGGGACAGGGCACAGATACGCAGTATTTT. It specifies CAGNPGQGTDTQYF.